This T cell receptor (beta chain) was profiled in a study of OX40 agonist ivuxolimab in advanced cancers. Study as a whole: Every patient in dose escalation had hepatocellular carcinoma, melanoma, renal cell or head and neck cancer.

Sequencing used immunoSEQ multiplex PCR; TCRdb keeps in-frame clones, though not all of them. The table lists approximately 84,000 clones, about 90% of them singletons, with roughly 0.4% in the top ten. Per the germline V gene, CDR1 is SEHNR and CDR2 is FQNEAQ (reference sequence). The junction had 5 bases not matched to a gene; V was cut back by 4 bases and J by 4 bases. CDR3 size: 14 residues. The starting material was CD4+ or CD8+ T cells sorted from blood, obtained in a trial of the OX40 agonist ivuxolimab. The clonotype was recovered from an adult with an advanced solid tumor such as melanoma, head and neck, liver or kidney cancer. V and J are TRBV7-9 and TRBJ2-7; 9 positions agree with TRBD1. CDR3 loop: CASSSGTGSYEQYF. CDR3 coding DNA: TGTGCCAGCAGCTCGGGGACAGGGAGTTACGAGCAGTACTTC.